These T cell receptor beta chains were read from a single sample in a study of PD-1 blockade in classical Hodgkin lymphoma. TCRdb's table, derived via immunoSEQ multiplex PCR, lists solely in-frame clones and lacks some. The table has roughly 12,000 clones, roughly 90% seen once. Sequenced here: CD4+ T cells from blood, sampled at baseline. The receptors originated from a human donor with classical Hodgkin lymphoma. Each CDR3 is given with its conserved first and last residue. A D gene is named only where the DNA matches it firmly. The size entry is marked missing in some rows and otherwise reads once, few, many or a size class.

V gene	J gene	D gene	clone size	CDR3 DNA	CDR3 protein
TRBV28	TRBJ2-5	NA	NA	TGTGCCAGCAGTCTCAGGGGTATTAGGGAGACCCAGTACTTC	CASSLRGIRETQYF
TRBV6-1	TRBJ2-5	TRBD2	NA	TGTGCCAGCAGGGAGACTAGCGGGCAAGAGACCCAGTACTTC	CASRETSGQETQYF
TRBV6-6	TRBJ2-3	TRBD2	NA	TGTGCCAGCAGTTACGACCCACCTGCGGGGGCAGATACGCAGTATTTT	CASSYDPPAGADTQYF
TRBV19	TRBJ2-4	TRBD1	NA	TGTGCCAGTAGCCGACAGGGCTCCACCAAAAACATTCAGTACTTC	CASSRQGSTKNIQYF
TRBV5-1	TRBJ2-1	NA	NA	TGCGCCAGCAGCTCGCTAGGGGGACTCGGGAACAATGAGCAGTTCTTC	CASSSLGGLGNNEQFF
TRBV19	TRBJ1-6	TRBD1	NA	TGTGCCAGTAGGGTCTTGGGACAGGAGAATTCACCCCTCCACTTT	CASRVLGQENSPLHF
TRBV20-1	TRBJ1-2	NA	NA	TGCAGTGCTAGAGGTCACACCTTC	CSARGHTF
TRBV7-6	TRBJ2-6	NA	NA	TGTGCCAGCAGCTTAGCCCCGATCTCTGGGGCCAACGTCCTGACTTTC	CASSLAPISGANVLTF
TRBV28	TRBJ1-2	NA	NA	TGTGCCAGCAGTTCGCCTGACTGGGGACCCGGCTATGGCTACACCTTC	CASSSPDWGPGYGYTF
TRBV7-8	TRBJ2-1	NA	NA	TGTGCCAGCAGCTTAGTCAGGGGTGGGCAGTTCTTC	CASSLVRGGQFF
TRBV7-8	TRBJ2-7	NA	NA	TGTGCCAGCAGCTTCGTGACATACTCCTACGAGCAGTACTTC	CASSFVTYSYEQYF
TRBV7-9	TRBJ2-3	TRBD2	NA	TGTGCCAGCAGCCGCCTAGCGGGGGGGCAGGAGACGCAGTATTTT	CASSRLAGGQETQYF
TRBV6-1	TRBJ2-7	NA	NA	TGTGCCAGCAGTGAACTGGACTCCTACGAGCAGTACTTC	CASSELDSYEQYF
TRBV19	TRBJ2-3	NA	NA	TGTGCCAGTAGTAGCACAGGGACGTGGACAGATACGCAGTATTTT	CASSSTGTWTDTQYF
TRBV19	TRBJ2-7	TRBD2	few	TGTGCCAGTAGTATCCGGCGGGAGGGGTACGAGCAGTACTTC	CASSIRREGYEQYF
TRBV5-4	TRBJ2-5	TRBD2	NA	TGTGCCAGCAGCTTGGTAGCGGGGGGGCGAGAGACCCAGTACTTC	CASSLVAGGRETQYF
TRBV19	TRBJ2-6	NA	NA	TGTGCCAGTAGTTCCCTGAGAGGCTCTGGGGCCAACGTCCTGACTTTC	CASSSLRGSGANVLTF
TRBV30	TRBJ2-7	TRBD1	NA	TGTGCCTGGAGTGCTAACAGGGGTGAGCAGTACTTC	CAWSANRGEQYF
TRBV6-5	TRBJ1-1	TRBD1	NA	TGTGCCAGTGGGAGACAGGGGGTGGGGAACACTGAAGCTTTCTTT	CASGRQGVGNTEAFF
TRBV11-3	TRBJ2-1	TRBD2	NA	TGTGCCAGCAGCTTAACTAGCGGGGATTACAATGAGCAGTTCTTC	CASSLTSGDYNEQFF
TRBV6-1	TRBJ2-5	NA	NA	TGTGCCAGCAGTGAGCAACAAGAGACCCAGTACTTC	CASSEQQETQYF
TRBV18	TRBJ2-3	NA	NA	TGTGCCAGCACTCCTCCAGGGAATTCGGCAGGTACGCAGTATTTT	CASTPPGNSAGTQYF
TRBV2	TRBJ1-5	NA	NA	TGTGCCAGCAGTAGGTCGAGGGCCGGGAATCAGCCCCAGCATTTT	CASSRSRAGNQPQHF
TRBV9	TRBJ1-3	NA	NA	TGTGCCAGCAGCGGCAGCCAGGTACCTGGAAACACCATATATTTT	CASSGSQVPGNTIYF
TRBV28	TRBJ1-5	TRBD1	once	TGTGCCAGCAGTTCCTCAGGGGGCGGGCAAGATCAGCCCCAGCATTTT	CASSSSGGGQDQPQHF
TRBV28	TRBJ2-6	TRBD2	NA	TGTGCCAGCAATATAGCGGGAGGCTCTGGGGCCAACGTCCTGACTTTC	CASNIAGGSGANVLTF
TRBV27	TRBJ2-3	NA	NA	TGTGCCAGCAGTTTAACGGGAGTGTGGGGGACAGATACGCAGTATTTT	CASSLTGVWGTDTQYF
TRBV19	TRBJ1-5	NA	NA	TGTGCCAGTAGTATAGCGGACAGCCTAAATCAGCCCCAGCATTTT	CASSIADSLNQPQHF
TRBV18	TRBJ1-2	TRBD1	NA	TGTGCCAGCTCTCCGACGGCAGACAGGGGAATTGGGGGCTACACCTTC	CASSPTADRGIGGYTF
TRBV5-6	TRBJ2-7	TRBD1	NA	TGTGCCAGTTCCCTTGGGCCCACAGGGGGCTACGAGCAGTACTTC	CASSLGPTGGYEQYF
TRBV15	TRBJ1-3	NA	NA	TGTGCCACCAGCAGCCGGAGGGGCTCTGGAAACACCATATATTTT	CATSSRRGSGNTIYF
TRBV28	TRBJ2-1	TRBD2	NA	TGTGCCAGCAGTCCAGGACTAGCGGGGACGTACAATGAGCAGTTCTTC	CASSPGLAGTYNEQFF
TRBV7-2	TRBJ2-1	NA	NA	TGTGCCAGCAGCTTTTCGGGCGCAACCTCCTACAATGAGCAGTTCTTC	CASSFSGATSYNEQFF
TRBV10-3	TRBJ2-5	NA	NA	TGTGCCATCAGTGAGTCCCGGGGGACCCAGTACTTC	CAISESRGTQYF
TRBV7-9	TRBJ2-1	NA	NA	TGTGCCAGCAGCTTAGCGGGGGGAAGGGGTGAGCAGTTCTTC	CASSLAGGRGEQFF
TRBV19	TRBJ2-7	TRBD1	NA	TGTGCCAGTAGTGCAGACAGGGGAGGTAACGAGCAGTACTTC	CASSADRGGNEQYF
TRBV14	TRBJ1-6	NA	few	TGTGCCAGCAGCCAGACCGGGCGTTATTCACCCCTCCACTTT	CASSQTGRYSPLHF